Each of the 18 T cell receptor beta chains below was sequenced from the same sample in a study of long-term antiretroviral therapy in people with HIV (dated by TCRdb to 2021 to 2024). The immunoSEQ hsTCRB v3.0 assay was used at survey level resolution to sequence the TRB variable region. The clones in this table, taken by TCRdb from immuneACCESS, are in-frame only. Not every clone is retained; where verified, under half of the shortfall comes from an unresolved V gene, and the cause of the rest is unknown. In all, the sample holds 15,000 to 20,000 clones, and around 74% of those were seen once. The ten largest make up roughly 6.7% of the sample. This specimen was unsorted PBMCs, taken at the start of antiretroviral therapy, before treatment. The receptors here all came from a man aged 18 to 30 with HIV.

The chain employs TRBV27 and TRBJ1-4; no definite D call. CDR3 size: 12 residues. The germline V gene encodes CDR1 MNHEY and CDR2 SMNVEV (reference sequence). Trimming left V 6 bases short and J 13 bases short, with 15 bases between. Here the CDR3 DNA reads TGTGCCAGCAGGACCGGAGCGGAGGGACTGTTTTTT. Its protein is CASRTGAEGLFF.

This clone came up a few times. This rearrangement joins TRBV5-4 to TRBJ2-7; 7 bases line up with TRBD1. The germline CDR1 and CDR2 sequences are SGHNT and YYREEE (reference sequence). The CDR3 is made up of 14 amino acids. V lost 0 bases, J lost 3 bases, and 3 bases stayed unmatched. For the CDR3, the DNA is TGTGCCAGCAGCTTGGGGGGACAGAGCTACGAGCAGTACTTC. It encodes CASSLGGQSYEQYF.

This clone was picked up a small number of times. This chain joins TRBV29-1 and TRBJ2-6; perhaps TRBD1 as D (6 bases). This CDR3 contains 14 residues. V gave up 6 bases and J gave up 1 base, with 10 bases separating them. Germline V CDR1 and CDR2: SQVTM, ANQGSEA. This CDR3 reads CSVPDSSGANVLTF. CDR3 bases: TGCAGCGTCCCGGACAGTTCTGGGGCCAACGTCCTGACTTTC.

The chain carries TRBV14 and TRBJ1-1, with 8 nucleotides matching TRBD1. The CDR3 consists of 14 residues. Trimming at V came to 4 bases and at J to 6 bases, leaving 7 bases not matched to a gene. Germline V CDR1 and CDR2: SGHDN, FVKESK. The CDR3 reads CASSPQGGSSEAFF. The CDR3 nucleotides are TGTGCCAGCAGCCCACAGGGGGGGTCGTCTGAAGCTTTCTTT.

The CDR3 bases are TGTGCCAGCAGCCCTGAGGGGACGGGGTTCTACGAGCAGTACTTC. Translated: CASSPEGTGFYEQYF. The rearrangement links TRBV14 to TRBJ2-7; the D gene could be TRBD1 or TRBD2 (5 bases each). Trimming took 4 bases from V and 3 from J, leaving 16 bases between them. The CDR3 length is 15 residues. From germline, CDR1 is SGHDN and CDR2 FVKESK.

The chain joins TRBV28 to TRBJ1-4; the match to TRBD1 covers 9 bases. Losses at the gene ends were 1 base for V and 8 bases for J; bases not matched to a gene: 5. The CDR3 is made up of 15 amino acids. The germline V gene encodes CDR1 MDHEN and CDR2 SYDVKM. The CDR3 reads CASSLFGTGNEKLFF. DNA for the CDR3: TGTGCCAGCAGTTTATTCGGGACAGGGAACGAAAAACTGTTTTTT.

The chain has TRBV7-6 and TRBJ2-7; TRBD2 matches at 13 bases. This CDR3 has 18 residues. V gave up 6 bases and J gave up 5 bases; unmatched junction bases: 16. Germline-derived CDR1 and CDR2 are SGHVS and FNYEAQ. The CDR3 DNA sequence: TGTGCCAGCAGATGTAATCCGGGACTAGCGGGAAAGTGGCACGAGCAGTACTTC. Its translation: CASRCNPGLAGKWHEQYF.

V is TRBV6-6 and J is TRBJ2-1, with D perhaps being TRBD1 or TRBD2 (6 bases each). The germline gives CDR1 MNHNY, CDR2 SVGAGI (reference sequence). The CDR3 totals 16 residues. V lost 2 bases, J lost 6 bases, and 17 bases lay in between. The CDR3 loop reads CASSYRGQGMGNEQFF. CDR3 nucleotides: TGTGCCAGCAGTTACCGGGGGCAGGGGATGGGCAATGAGCAGTTCTTC.

A few counts support this clone. CDR3 amino acids: CASSGGLAGAGYEQYF. Written as DNA, the CDR3 is TGTGCCAGCAGTGGCGGACTAGCGGGAGCAGGATACGAGCAGTACTTC. J is TRBJ2-7 and V is TRBV6-1; 13 bases map to TRBD2. CDR1 is MNHNS, CDR2 SASEGT, per germline. The CDR3 has 16 residues. Trimming cost V 4 bases and J 4 bases; bases outside gene matches: 7.

The V call is TRBV7-9, the J call TRBJ1-1, with D hard to call. Germline-derived CDR1 and CDR2 are SEHNR and FQNEAQ (reference sequence). Trimming took 5 bases from V and 1 from J, leaving 14 bases between them. This CDR3 is built from 15 residues. CDR3: CASSLSWEPNTEAFF. The CDR3 DNA reads TGTGCCAGCAGCCTTAGCTGGGAGCCGAACACTGAAGCTTTCTTT.

The chain employs TRBV29-1 and TRBJ2-7, with a tentative D call TRBD1 (6 bases). V was trimmed by 6 bases and J by 5 bases, leaving 17 bases between them. Per the germline V gene, CDR1 is SQVTM and CDR2 is ANQGSEA. The CDR3 length is 13 residues. As DNA, the CDR3 is TGCAGCGTACCTGGGCAGGGGCTGGACGAGCAGTACTTC. This gives the protein CSVPGQGLDEQYF.

This clone has a handful of counts. The chain has TRBV9 and TRBJ2-5, with 10 nucleotides matching TRBD2. The CDR3 length is 18 residues. The germline V gene has CDR1 SGDLS and CDR2 YYNGEE. The ends lost 4 bases at V and 4 bases at J; junction bases unmatched: 16. The CDR3 DNA is TGTGCCAGCAGCAGTTTCCCAGGAGCTAGCGGGAGATTAGAGACCCAGTACTTC. Translating it yields CASSSFPGASGRLETQYF.

The chain couples TRBV19 to TRBJ1-2; tentatively, D is TRBD1 (6 bases). In germline, CDR1 is LNHDA, CDR2 SQIVND (reference sequence). Trimming cost V 1 base and J 0 bases, with 15 bases left between them. This CDR3 spans 17 amino acids. DNA for the CDR3: TGTGCCAGTAGTATAGCCCTACTCAGGGGCACTAACTATGGCTACACCTTC. This encodes CASSIALLRGTNYGYTF.

J is TRBJ2-1 and V is TRBV9; no firm D call. The germline V gene has CDR1 SGDLS and CDR2 YYNGEE. V was shortened by 0 bases and J by 9 bases, with 10 bases between the two germline ends. CDR3 length: 13 amino acids. The CDR3 coding sequence is TGTGCCAGCAGCGTAGATGGGGTGACTGAGCAGTTCTTC. Protein: CASSVDGVTEQFF.

The CDR3 is CASSFEDRGSYEQYF. The CDR3 nucleotides are TGTGCCAGCAGCTTTGAGGACAGGGGTTCCTACGAGCAGTACTTC. This chain joins TRBV7-7 and TRBJ2-7, with TRBD1 matching over 9 bases. The V and J ends lost 3 bases and 1 base, in that order; junction bases with no gene match: 4. This CDR3 contains 15 residues. CDR1 SSHAT and CDR2 FNYEAQ come from the germline V gene (reference sequence).

This clone turned up a few times. The chain uses TRBV5-1 and TRBJ1-5; no clear D. Trimming stripped 4 bases from V and 0 bases from J, with 5 bases between. The length of the CDR3 is 13 residues. Germline CDR1 reads SGHRS; CDR2 reads YFSETQ. CDR3 sequence: CASSEYSNQPQHF. The CDR3 bases are TGCGCCAGCAGCGAATATAGCAATCAGCCCCAGCATTTT.

This chain links TRBV19 with TRBJ2-5; the D is unclear. Germline-derived CDR1 and CDR2 are LNHDA and SQIVND (reference sequence). V gave up 3 bases and J gave up 5 bases, with 13 bases separating them. This CDR3 region has 14 residues. The CDR3: CASSIGVRDETQYF. The CDR3 DNA reads as TGTGCCAGTAGTATTGGGGTCCGAGACGAGACCCAGTACTTC.

The chain joins TRBV18 to TRBJ2-5; D gene unclear. V lost 3 bases and J lost 4, with 6 bases in between. The CDR3 runs to 12 residues. CDR1 is KGHSH, CDR2 LQKENI, per germline. CDR3 coding DNA: TGTGCCAGCTCACCCCTAGGAGAGACCCAGTACTTC. Protein product: CASSPLGETQYF.